One sample yielded the 25 T cell receptor beta chains listed below, sequenced in a study of breast tumors, draining lymph nodes, adjacent tissues (dated by TCRdb to the mid-2010s). The library was built by means of multiplex PCR. The instrument was an Illumina HiSeq 2000. TCRdb itself trimmed the public reads at Q25 with fastp, ran MiXCR and retained productive beta chains. Every CDR3 protein is listed once, alongside the most common genes and DNA of its rows. The sample has under 20,000 distinct CDR3 sequences on record, roughly two fifths of them singletons. Around 21% of the sample is taken by the ten largest. What was sequenced was breast tumor tissue. The origin of the receptors is a female donor with breast cancer. Some clones in this sample may be carry-over from other donors' samples.

The rearrangement uses TRBV20-1 and TRBJ2-1; 8 positions match TRBD1. The germline V gene encodes CDR1 DFQATT and CDR2 SNEGSKA (reference sequence). The V segment lost 2 bases and the J segment 8 bases; nucleotides outside the gene matches: 5. CDR3 length equals 13 residues. The CDR3 loop reads CSARRTGSDEQFF. The CDR3 DNA sequence: TGCAGTGCTAGAAGGACAGGGTCGGATGAGCAGTTCTTC.

This chain joins TRBV20-1 and TRBJ2-2, with 14 bases aligning to TRBD2. The CDR3 spans 14 residues. Per germline, CDR1 DFQATT and CDR2 SNEGSKA (reference sequence). The V segment lost 5 bases and the J segment 6 bases; nucleotides outside the gene matches: 2. The DNA of the CDR3 is TGCAGTGCTCGGACTAGCGGGAGGCCCGGGGAGCTGTTTTTT. Translation gives CSARTSGRPGELFF.

By sample fraction, this clonotype is medium-sized. The chain joins TRBV7-9 to TRBJ2-1, with 10 bases that match TRBD2. The V gene's germline CDR1 is SEHNR and CDR2 FQNEAQ (reference sequence). With V trimmed by 7 bases and J by 5 bases, 8 bases remained unmatched. The CDR3 loop spans 15 amino acids. The chain's CDR3 is CASTSGTSANNEQFF. In DNA, the CDR3 is TGTGCCAGCACCTCCGGGACTAGCGCTAACAATGAGCAGTTCTTC.

The rearrangement uses TRBV18 and TRBJ1-1; no clear D. This CDR3 spans 13 amino acids. CDR1 is KGHSH, CDR2 LQKENI, per germline. The V end was cut by 6 bases, the J end by 4 bases, with 12 bases between. CDR3 in DNA: TGTGCCAGCTCGCCTAATGGATTCACTGAAGCTTTCTTT. It is translated as CASSPNGFTEAFF. The variable domain in full, with the rest retrieved from reference TRBV18 and TRBJ1-1, is NAGVMQNPRHLVRRRGQEARLRCSPMKGHSHVYWYRQLPEEGLKFMVYLQKENIIDESGMPKERFSAEFPKEGPSILRIQQVVRGDSAAYFCASSPNGFTEAFFGQGTRLTVV.

This clonotype was seen at least ten times. The chain is built from TRBV25-1 and TRBJ2-1, with TRBD1 as a possible D gene (6 bases). CDR1 is MGHDK and CDR2 is SYGVNS in the germline V gene. Trimming stripped 2 bases from V and 8 bases from J, with 13 bases between. This CDR3 spans 14 amino acids. Here the CDR3 reads CASSEGIQGHEQFF. DNA for the CDR3: TGTGCCAGCAGTGAAGGTATACAGGGACATGAGCAGTTCTTC.

This clonotype was counted a few times. The chain combines TRBV27 with TRBJ1-6; no clear D gene. V lost 1 base and J lost 7, with 14 bases in between. Germline-derived CDR1 and CDR2 are MNHEY and SMNVEV (reference sequence). The CDR3 is made up of 16 amino acids. CDR3 sequence reads: CASSLLREDWNSPLHF. In DNA form, the CDR3 reads TGTGCCAGCAGTTTATTGAGGGAGGATTGGAATTCACCCCTCCACTTT.

The chain uses TRBV30 and TRBJ1-6; weak D call: TRBD1 (6 bases). Trimming shortened V by 0 bases and J by 7 bases, and 13 bases separated the two germline ends. Germline CDR1 GTSNPN, CDR2 SVGIG (reference sequence). The length of the CDR3 is 15 residues. The CDR3 protein is CAWSVAGTPNSPLHF. The CDR3 bases are TGTGCCTGGAGTGTCGCCGGGACACCGAATTCACCCCTCCACTTT. The complete variable domain, with remaining parts taken from reference TRBV30 and TRBJ1-6, reads SQTIHQWPATLVQPVGSPLSLECTVEGTSNPNLYWYRQAAGRGLQLLFYSVGIGQISSEVPQNLSASRPQDRQFILSSKKLLLSDSGFYLCAWSVAGTPNSPLHFGNGTRLTVT.

The genes are TRBV20-1 and TRBJ1-3, with D possibly TRBD1 on 6 matching bases. V was trimmed by 4 bases and J by 5 bases, leaving 27 bases between them. CDR3 length: 18 amino acids. Germline loops: CDR1 DFQATT, CDR2 SNEGSKA (reference sequence). The CDR3 region is CSAKERSIQGAVRNTIYF. CDR3 DNA sequence: TGCAGTGCTAAAGAACGCTCCATACAGGGTGCTGTTAGAAACACCATATATTTT.

This clonotype was counted at least ten times. The chain combines TRBV14 with TRBJ2-7; tentatively, D is TRBD2 (5 bases). The CDR3 sequence is 17 residues long. Germline-derived CDR1 and CDR2 are SGHDN and FVKESK. Trimming took 0 bases from V and 2 from J, leaving 17 bases between them. The DNA for the CDR3 is TGTGCCAGCAGCCAAGAAAAGCGGCTAGCCGCGACCTACGAGCAGTACTTC. Amino acids: CASSQEKRLAATYEQYF. The whole variable domain, remainder taken from reference TRBV14 and TRBJ2-7, is EAGVTQFPSHSVIEKGQTVTLRCDPISGHDNLYWYRRVMGKEIKFLLHFVKESKQDESGMPNNRFLAERTGGTYSTLKVQPAELEDSGVYFCASSQEKRLAATYEQYFGPGTRLTVT.

The chain links TRBV19 to TRBJ2-2; 9 positions match TRBD2. After removal of 3 bases from V and 4 bases from J, the junction contained 6 bases not matched to a gene. Per germline, CDR1 LNHDA and CDR2 SQIVND (reference sequence). The length of the CDR3 is 16 residues. CDR3 in amino acids: CASSIGLAGFTGELFF. The DNA of the CDR3 is TGTGCCAGTAGTATCGGGCTAGCGGGATTCACCGGGGAGCTGTTTTTT.

This chain connects TRBV7-6 to TRBJ2-1, with 7 positions matching TRBD1. V lost 4 bases and J lost 0; bases outside the gene matches: 9. CDR1 is SGHVS, CDR2 FNYEAQ, per germline. CDR3 length: 17 amino acids. CDR3 bases: TGTGCCAGCAGCTCTAGTAGGGACAGTCGCTCCTACAATGAGCAGTTCTTC. Amino acids: CASSSSRDSRSYNEQFF.

This clonotype came up many times. The V gene is TRBV12-3 or TRBV12-4, the J gene TRBJ1-5; a weak D match, TRBD1 (6 bases). Trimming removed 3 bases from V and 7 bases from J, with 16 bases in between. The CDR3 length is 15 residues. CDR3 DNA sequence: TGTGCCAGCAGTTTCTCGGGACAACGGAGACAGCCCCAGCATTTT. This gives the protein CASSFSGQRRQPQHF.

The chain has TRBV4-1 and TRBJ2-7, with unresolved D. Trimming removed 0 bases at V and 4 bases at J, with 10 bases between. Germline V gives CDR1 MGHRA, CDR2 YSYEKL. The CDR3 runs 14 residues. CDR3 coding DNA: TGCGCCAGCAGCCAAGATCTAGGGAAGTACGAGCAGTACTTC. This translates into CASSQDLGKYEQYF.

Within the sample, this clonotype is large. The rearrangement links TRBV20-1 to TRBJ2-1, with TRBD2 matching 9 bases. The germline gives CDR1 DFQATT, CDR2 SNEGSKA (reference sequence). With V trimmed by 1 base and J by 8 bases, 9 bases remained unmatched. The length of the CDR3 is 15 residues. Here the CDR3 reads CSARVRGSGSDEQFF. In DNA form, the CDR3 reads TGCAGTGCTAGAGTAAGGGGTAGCGGGAGCGATGAGCAGTTCTTC.

The chain is built from TRBV5-6 and TRBJ2-5, with TRBD1 matching 8 bases. CDR1 and CDR2 from the germline V gene are SGHDT and YYEEEE. CDR3 length: 18 residues. With 1 base clipped from V and 0 bases from J, the junction kept 11 bases outside the gene matches. The CDR3 region has the DNA TGTGCCAGCAGCTTGCAGGGGGCCAGCCACCGCTACCAAGAGACCCAGTACTTC. This sequence encodes CASSLQGASHRYQETQYF. Drawing the rest from reference TRBV5-6 and TRBJ2-5, the complete variable domain is DAGVTQSPTHLIKTRGQQVTLRCSPKSGHDTVSWYQQALGQGPQFIFQYYEEEERQRGNFPDRFSGHQFPNYSSELNVNALLLGDSALYLCASSLQGASHRYQETQYFGPGTRLLVL.

In its sample, this clonotype was seen many times. The chain employs TRBV5-1 and TRBJ2-5; a weak D match, TRBD2 (6 bases). In germline, CDR1 is SGHRS, CDR2 YFSETQ. Trimming removed 2 bases at V and 9 bases at J, with 20 bases between. The CDR3 sequence is 15 residues long. The CDR3 reads CASSFMLARHEAQYF. Here the CDR3 DNA reads TGCGCCAGCAGCTTTATGCTAGCGCGCCACGAGGCCCAGTACTTC.

This clonotype was recorded at least ten times. The V call is TRBV19, the J call TRBJ1-5; 9 bases fit TRBD1. CDR3 length equals 15 residues. Trimming cost V 4 bases and J 2 bases; bases outside gene matches: 3. Germline CDR1 and CDR2: LNHDA and SQIVND (reference sequence). CDR3 residues: CASSTWTGGNQPQHF. Here the CDR3 DNA reads TGTGCCAGTAGTACCTGGACAGGGGGCAATCAGCCCCAGCATTTT.

The chain recombines TRBV27 with TRBJ1-5; perhaps TRBD1 as D (5 bases). V dropped 6 bases and J dropped 1 base, with 10 bases sitting between them. The CDR3 totals 14 residues. The germline V gene has CDR1 MNHEY and CDR2 SMNVEV (reference sequence). The CDR3 region is CASRRAGSNQPQHF. CDR3 nucleotides: TGTGCCAGCAGACGGGCAGGGAGCAATCAGCCCCAGCATTTT.

As for this clonotype: It may be a read error: a sequence one base away is much more abundant. This rearrangement joins TRBV6-1 to TRBJ2-1; TRBD2 aligns across 14 bases. Trimming removed 6 bases from V and 9 bases from J; junction bases left unmatched: 7. The CDR3 spans 15 residues. Germline CDR1 and CDR2: MNHNS and SASEGT. For the CDR3, the DNA is TGTGCCAGCAGGCACCAGACTAGCGGGAGGGCTGAGCAGTTCTTC. Translation gives CASRHQTSGRAEQFF.

At least ten counts were recorded for this clonotype. J is TRBJ1-5 and V is TRBV20-1; D unresolved. V dropped 3 bases and J dropped 4 bases, with 16 bases sitting between them. The CDR3 has 15 residues. The germline V gene has CDR1 DFQATT and CDR2 SNEGSKA (reference sequence). The CDR3 coding sequence is TGCAGTGCTAGCTGGGGTAGAGCGTCGAATCAGCCCCAGCATTTT. As protein: CSASWGRASNQPQHF.

This clonotype was seen repeatedly, ten times or more. The chain employs TRBV19 and TRBJ2-1, with D possibly being TRBD1 (6 bases). CDR1 is LNHDA and CDR2 is SQIVND in the germline V gene (reference sequence). V was clipped by 3 bases and J by 0 bases, with 27 bases between them. The CDR3 has 21 residues. CDR3 nucleotide sequence: TGTGCCAGTAGTATTATTGGCCGATGGGCTAACAAGGGGGACTCCTACAATGAGCAGTTCTTC. It translates to CASSIIGRWANKGDSYNEQFF.

Ten or more counts support this clonotype. This chain connects TRBV6-1 to TRBJ2-7; 8 bases agree with TRBD1. The CDR3 is 16 amino acids. Germline V gene lookup returns CDR1 MNHNS and CDR2 SASEGT. The J segment lost 3 bases and the V segment lost 9 bases, leaving 16 bases of the junction unmatched. Here the CDR3 DNA reads TGTGCCAGTGGACACATTTCCGGGACAGGTTTCTACGAGCAGTACTTC. Translating gives CASGHISGTGFYEQYF.

V usage is TRBV6-6 and J usage is TRBJ2-5; the match to TRBD1 covers 7 bases. The CDR3 runs to 13 residues. Per the germline V gene, CDR1 is MNHNY and CDR2 is SVGAGI (reference sequence). V lost 6 bases to trimming and J lost 2 bases; unmatched junction nucleotides: 3. The CDR3 sequence is CASRDREQETQYF. In nucleotides, the CDR3 is TGTGCCAGCAGAGACAGGGAGCAAGAGACCCAGTACTTC.

In its sample, this clonotype was seen many times. This chain uses TRBV9 with TRBJ2-2; TRBD1 matches at 9 bases. The CDR3 runs 15 residues. Germline V lookup: CDR1 SGDLS, CDR2 YYNGEE. V dropped 2 bases and J dropped 1; count of bases not matched to a gene: 0. The CDR3 protein is CASSVDRGNTGELFF. The CDR3 nucleotides read TGTGCCAGCAGCGTGGACAGGGGGAACACCGGGGAGCTGTTTTTT. Full variable domain (outside the CDR3, taken from reference TRBV9 and TRBJ2-2): DSGVTQTPKHLITATGQRVTLRCSPRSGDLSVYWYQQSLDQGLQFLIQYYNGEERAKGNILERFSAQQFPDLHSELNLSSLELGDSALYFCASSVDRGNTGELFFGEGSRLTVL.

There are a few counts of this clonotype. An end of the junction does not agree with germline; a read error may underlie this. The chain has TRBV20-1 and TRBJ2-1, with TRBD2 matching over 14 bases. The CDR3 extends over 15 amino acids. Germline V lookup: CDR1 DFQATT, CDR2 SNEGSKA (reference sequence). The CDR3 DNA follows: TGCAGCGCTAGGACTAGCGGGAGGCTCGCCAATGAGCAGTTCTTC. It yields the protein CSARTSGRLANEQFF.